Following are 16 T cell receptor beta chains from one sample sequenced in a study of blood T cell repertoires in COVID-19. Using immunoSEQ multiplex PCR, the repertoire was profiled, and TCRdb retains in-frame clones only, with some absent. Altogether approximately 120,000 clones are present, over 75% being singletons, with the ten largest covering around 27%. Sequencing input: peripheral blood. The source of these receptors is a woman over 75 with acute or convalescent COVID-19.

Here the CDR3 DNA reads TGCGCCAGCAGCTTGGGGTCGCCGCGGGAGGGTGAAAAACTGTTTTTT. This encodes CASSLGSPREGEKLFF. The chain recombines TRBV5-1 with TRBJ1-4; no clear D gene. The germline V gene encodes CDR1 SGHRS and CDR2 YFSETQ. The CDR3 loop spans 16 amino acids. V gave up 0 bases and J gave up 7 bases, with 16 bases separating them.

This rearrangement joins TRBV5-5 to TRBJ1-2, with a possible D match to TRBD1 (6 bases). Germline V CDR1 and CDR2: SGHKS, YYEKEE (reference sequence). V lost 4 bases, J lost 4 bases, and 11 bases lay in between. The length of the CDR3 is 13 residues. CDR3 in amino acids: CASSSGTPYGYTF. CDR3 nucleotides: TGTGCCAGCAGCAGCGGGACACCCTATGGCTACACCTTC.

The rearrangement joins TRBV5-4 to TRBJ1-2; a weak D match, TRBD1 (5 bases). CDR1 and CDR2 (germline): SGHNT, YYREEE (reference sequence). The CDR3 length is 14 residues. The V end was cut by 2 bases, the J end by 4 bases, with 12 bases between. CDR3 sequence: CASSFGAGLYGYTF. Here the CDR3 DNA reads TGTGCCAGCAGCTTCGGCGCGGGACTCTATGGCTACACCTTC.

V gene TRBV7-2 combines with J gene TRBJ2-3, with 11 nucleotides matching TRBD2. The germline V gene encodes CDR1 SGHTA and CDR2 FQGNSA. This CDR3 region has 17 residues. V shed 6 bases, J shed 2 bases, and the junction held 10 bases outside the gene matches. CDR3 residues: CASRYPLAGGSTDTQYF. The CDR3 DNA follows: TGTGCCAGCAGATACCCCCTAGCGGGGGGATCCACAGATACGCAGTATTTT.

The chain is built from TRBV4-1 and TRBJ1-2; D ambiguous. The germline CDR1 and CDR2 sequences are MGHRA and YSYEKL. V was clipped by 4 bases and J by 6 bases, with 18 bases between them. The CDR3 runs 15 residues. The CDR3: CASSRDPTSLNGYTF. The DNA for the CDR3 is TGCGCCAGCAGCCGAGATCCTACTTCCCTAAATGGCTACACCTTC.

This clone came up a few times. V usage is TRBV2 and J usage is TRBJ1-3; tentatively, D is TRBD1 (6 bases). V lost 6 bases, J lost 0 bases, and 18 bases lay in between. CDR1 and CDR2 (germline): SNHLY, FYNNEI. This CDR3 spans 17 amino acids. The DNA for the CDR3 is TGTGCCAGCAGGACGGGGACACTTACTAACTCTGGAAACACCATATATTTT. Translation: CASRTGTLTNSGNTIYF.

The chain combines TRBV6-5 with TRBJ1-5, with D maybe TRBD1 (5 bases). V was pared by 6 bases and J by 3 bases, with 9 bases between. In germline, CDR1 is MNHEY, CDR2 SVGAGI. This CDR3 region has 13 residues. The CDR3 DNA reads as TGTGCCAGCAGACAGGTTAACAATCAGCCCCAGCATTTT. As protein: CASRQVNNQPQHF.

Regarding this clone: One end of the junction varies from germline; a read error may be responsible. This chain joins TRBV9 and TRBJ2-5, with TRBD2 matching 9 bases. CDR3 length equals 16 residues. The germline V gene has CDR1 SGDLS and CDR2 YYNGEE. This chain's CDR3 is CASNVGNSGGQETQYF. The CDR3 nucleotides read TGTGCCAGCAACGTAGGTAATAGCGGGGGCCAAGAGACCCAGTACTTC.

The chain combines TRBV20-1 with TRBJ2-3, with 8 bases identical to TRBD2. After removal of 3 bases from V and 4 bases from J, the junction contained 9 bases not matched to a gene. The CDR3 loop spans 15 amino acids. Germline loops: CDR1 DFQATT, CDR2 SNEGSKA (reference sequence). The CDR3 bases are TGCAGTGCTAGTTATCGGGGGGGGTGGTCAGATACGCAGTATTTT. It is translated as CSASYRGGWSDTQYF.

The chain has TRBV11-1 and TRBJ1-1; TRBD1 might be the D (6 bases). This CDR3 is built from 14 residues. Germline V gene lookup returns CDR1 SGHAT and CDR2 FQDESV (reference sequence). Trimming took 5 bases from V and 0 from J, leaving 10 bases between them. DNA for the CDR3: TGTGCCAGCAGCCCAGGGACACTGAACACTGAAGCTTTCTTT. Translating it yields CASSPGTLNTEAFF.

The genes are TRBV6-2 or TRBV6-3 and TRBJ2-1, with 9 bases that match TRBD2. The germline V gene encodes CDR1 MNHEY and CDR2 SVGEGT. Unmatched junction bases numbered 3, after V lost 5 bases and J lost 7 bases. CDR3 size: 13 residues. The CDR3 region is CASSKAGGNEQFF. The CDR3 bases are TGTGCCAGCAGTAAAGCGGGGGGAAATGAGCAGTTCTTC.

The chain is built from TRBV6-6 and TRBJ1-1, with 7 nucleotides matching TRBD1. Per the germline V gene, CDR1 is MNHNY and CDR2 is SVGAGI (reference sequence). The junction had 5 bases not matched to a gene; V was cut back by 4 bases and J by 6 bases. The CDR3 has 13 amino acids. The CDR3 DNA sequence: TGTGCCAGCAGTTCTAGGGGGCTCGCTGAAGCTTTCTTT. This gives the protein CASSSRGLAEAFF.

The chain is built from TRBV2 and TRBJ2-1; TRBD1 matches at 9 bases. Germline trimming cut 6 bases from V and 7 bases from J; bases unmatched to any gene: 7. CDR1 SNHLY and CDR2 FYNNEI come from the germline V gene. This CDR3 region has 14 residues. CDR3 amino acids: CASRRGQGLNEQFF. The CDR3 DNA reads TGTGCCAGCAGACGCGGACAGGGGTTGAATGAGCAGTTCTTC.

DNA of the CDR3: TGCGCCAGCAGCTCCAGCGTCTCCTACGAGCAGTACTTC. Its protein is CASSSSVSYEQYF. The chain recombines TRBV5-1 with TRBJ2-7; D gene unclear. The germline CDR1 and CDR2 sequences are SGHRS and YFSETQ. Deletions cut 3 bases from V and 0 bases from J, with 7 bases between. The CDR3 length is 13 residues.

V and J are TRBV18 and TRBJ1-2; 7 positions agree with TRBD1. CDR1 is KGHSH and CDR2 is LQKENI in the germline V gene. This CDR3 region has 13 residues. The V and J ends lost 3 bases and 3 bases, in that order; junction bases with no gene match: 1. CDR3 loop: CASSPGTDYGYTF. The CDR3 DNA sequence: TGTGCCAGCTCACCGGGGACAGACTATGGCTACACCTTC.

The chain links TRBV5-1 to TRBJ2-7; no firm D call. Germline V gives CDR1 SGHRS, CDR2 YFSETQ. V lost 4 bases and J 5 bases, leaving 16 bases between the germline ends. The CDR3 is 14 amino acids. The CDR3 protein is CASSQNMRSNEQYF. The CDR3 nucleotides are TGCGCCAGCAGCCAAAACATGAGGAGCAACGAGCAGTACTTC.